This TCR beta chain stems from a study of T-cell memory formation after mild COVID-19. This clonotype was observed a few times. The antigen remains undetermined. The germline V and J ends were trimmed by 2 bases and 5 bases, with 9 bases remaining between them. CDR1 and CDR2 (germline): MNHEY, SMNVEV (reference sequence). The CDR3 is 13 amino acids. The 5'RACE method, run with constant-segment primers, produced TCR alpha and TCR beta cDNA libraries (carrying sample barcodes and UMIs). One entry per CDR3 protein results from TCRdb running MiXCR on the 5' RACE reads. The top ten hold roughly two fifths of the sample, which has 65,000 to 95,000 distinct CDR3 sequences, about 13% seen once. Findings and caveats of the study: CD4/CD8 balance held among clones contracting day 15 to 85, and later expanders leaned CD4+. CD4+ clones that contracted lay mainly in CM and EM; CD8+ ones lay in EMRA.

This sequence originates from a man aged 18 to 35 who had mild COVID-19 (a few samples of this study predate the infection). Cell type and time point are not known. The chain has TRBV27 and TRBJ2-5, with D perhaps TRBD1 (6 bases). What was sequenced was PBMCs or a T cell subset sorted from them (not recorded which). CDR3: CASSLLRGETQYF. The CDR3 DNA is TGTGCCAGCAGTTTACTCAGGGGTGAGACCCAGTACTTC.